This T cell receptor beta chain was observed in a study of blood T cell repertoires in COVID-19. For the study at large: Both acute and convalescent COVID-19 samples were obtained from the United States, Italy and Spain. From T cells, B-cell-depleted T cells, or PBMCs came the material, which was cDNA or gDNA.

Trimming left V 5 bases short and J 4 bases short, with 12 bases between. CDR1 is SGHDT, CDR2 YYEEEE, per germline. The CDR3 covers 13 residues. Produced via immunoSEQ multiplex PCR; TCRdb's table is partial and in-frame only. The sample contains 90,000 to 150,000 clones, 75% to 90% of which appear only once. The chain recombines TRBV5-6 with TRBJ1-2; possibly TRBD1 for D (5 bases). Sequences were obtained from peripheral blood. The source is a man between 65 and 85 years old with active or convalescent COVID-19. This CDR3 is CASREGTSYGYTF. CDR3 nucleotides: TGTGCCAGCAGGGAGGGGACGTCCTATGGCTACACCTTC.